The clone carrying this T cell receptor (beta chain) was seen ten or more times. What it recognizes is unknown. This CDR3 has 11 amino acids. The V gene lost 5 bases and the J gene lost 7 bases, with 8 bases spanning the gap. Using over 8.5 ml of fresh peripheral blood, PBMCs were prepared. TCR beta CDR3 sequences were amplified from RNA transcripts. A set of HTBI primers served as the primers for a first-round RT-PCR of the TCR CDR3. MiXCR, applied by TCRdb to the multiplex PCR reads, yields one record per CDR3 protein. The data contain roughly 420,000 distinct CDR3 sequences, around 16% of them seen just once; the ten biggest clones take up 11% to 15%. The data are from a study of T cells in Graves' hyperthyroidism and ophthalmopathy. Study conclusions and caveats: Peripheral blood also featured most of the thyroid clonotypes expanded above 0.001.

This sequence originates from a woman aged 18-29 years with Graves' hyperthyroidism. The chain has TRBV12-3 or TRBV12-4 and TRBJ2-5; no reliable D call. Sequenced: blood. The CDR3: CASSDSVTQYF. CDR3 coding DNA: TGTGCCAGCAGTGATAGTGTGACCCAGTACTTC.